These 25 T cell receptor beta chains originate from one sample sequenced in a study of OX40 agonist ivuxolimab in advanced cancers. Library preparation employed the immunoSEQ multiplex PCR assay. As stored in TCRdb, this immuneACCESS dataset retains in-frame rearrangements with V and J assigned. A fraction of the clones does not appear; measured against another copy, unresolved V genes explain less than half of the discrepancy, and the remainder lacks a known reason. Here the sample has roughly 28,000 clones; around 82% occur a single time. The ten most abundant clones make up 12% of the sample. Specimen: CD4+ or CD8+ T cells sorted from blood, collected in a trial of the OX40 agonist ivuxolimab. The origin of the receptors is an adult with an advanced solid tumor such as melanoma, head and neck, liver or kidney cancer.

This chain joins TRBV13 and TRBJ2-6; TRBD2 might be the D (6 bases). CDR1 is PRHDT, CDR2 FYEKMQ, per germline (reference sequence). This CDR3 is 15 amino acids long. V was pared by 2 bases and J by 2 bases, with 7 bases between. CDR3 sequence reads: CASSLSGAGANVLTF. The CDR3 DNA sequence: TGTGCCAGCAGCTTATCGGGGGCTGGGGCCAACGTCCTGACTTTC.

The rearrangement links TRBV19 to TRBJ1-4; the D gene is possibly TRBD1 (5 bases). This CDR3 has 15 residues. V gave up 7 bases and J gave up 5 bases, with 17 bases separating them. Germline V CDR1 and CDR2: LNHDA, SQIVND (reference sequence). CDR3 protein: CASTIGPGLNEKLFF. The CDR3 nucleotides read TGTGCCAGTACCATCGGGCCAGGGCTCAATGAAAAACTGTTTTTT.

The rearrangement joins TRBV7-6 to TRBJ2-5, with 10 positions matching TRBD2. The J call may be in error: the DNA end matches TRBJ2-7 better. CDR3 length: 14 residues. Per the germline V gene, CDR1 is SGHVS and CDR2 is FNYEAQ. Written as DNA, the CDR3 is TGTGCCAGCAGCTTAGCGGGACTAGCGAGCGAGCAGTACTTC. Its protein product is CASSLAGLASEQYF.

By its share, this clone is medium-sized. The rearrangement links TRBV10-1 to TRBJ2-2, with D unresolved. Germline CDR1 WNHNN, CDR2 SYGVQD (reference sequence). The CDR3 has 12 residues. V was pared by 4 bases and J by 3 bases, with 3 bases between. The CDR3 spells CASSGYTGELFF. The CDR3 DNA reads TGCGCCAGCAGTGGATACACCGGGGAGCTGTTTTTT.

The chain carries TRBV7-9 and TRBJ1-2; 7 bases are shared with TRBD1. V lost 3 bases, J lost 2 bases, and 3 bases stayed unmatched. This CDR3 region has 14 residues. The V gene's germline CDR1 is SEHNR and CDR2 FQNEAQ (reference sequence). CDR3 residues: CASSFQGGNYGYTF. The CDR3 DNA reads as TGTGCCAGCAGCTTTCAGGGGGGGAACTATGGCTACACCTTC.

V gene TRBV7-2 combines with J gene TRBJ2-3, with 9 nucleotides matching TRBD2. Trimming took 1 base from V and 0 from J; bases not matched to a gene: 2. The CDR3 runs to 16 residues. The germline V gene has CDR1 SGHTA and CDR2 FQGNSA. The CDR3 coding sequence is TGTGCCAGCAGCTTAGGGACTAGCGTGAGCACAGATACGCAGTATTTT. Its protein product is CASSLGTSVSTDTQYF. The complete variable domain, with remaining parts taken from reference TRBV7-2 and TRBJ2-3, reads GAGVSQSPSNKVTEKGKDVELRCDPISGHTALYWYRQSLGQGLEFLIYFQGNSAPDKSGLPSDRFSAERTGGSVSTLTIQRTQQEDSAVYLCASSLGTSVSTDTQYFGPGTRLTVL.

The chain uses TRBV5-1 and TRBJ2-7, with 9 bases matching TRBD2. This CDR3 spans 15 amino acids. V lost 3 bases to trimming and J lost 4 bases; unmatched junction nucleotides: 8. Germline V gene sequence: CDR1 SGHRS, CDR2 YFSETQ. In DNA form, the CDR3 reads TGCGCCAGCAGCTATGGGCGGGGGGGCTTGTACGAGCAGTACTTC. Translating gives CASSYGRGGLYEQYF. Looking up the rest from reference TRBV5-1 and TRBJ2-7 gives the full variable domain: KAGVTQTPRYLIKTRGQQVTLSCSPISGHRSVSWYQQTPGQGLQFLFEYFSETQRNKGNFPGRFSGRQFSNSRSEMNVSTLELGDSALYLCASSYGRGGLYEQYFGPGTRLTVT.

The chain combines TRBV19 with TRBJ2-5, with 9 bases matching TRBD2. The germline gives CDR1 LNHDA, CDR2 SQIVND (reference sequence). This CDR3 has 16 residues. The V gene end was trimmed by 0 bases and the J gene end by 5 bases; junction bases not matched to a gene: 7. The DNA of the CDR3 is TGTGCCAGTAGTATAGAAGCGGGGGGAATTGGGGAGACCCAGTACTTC. Protein sequence: CASSIEAGGIGETQYF.

The chain uses TRBV10-3 and TRBJ1-1, with 7 nucleotides matching TRBD1. The trim removed 6 bases at V and 1 base at J, leaving 2 bases unmatched. Per the germline V gene, CDR1 is ENHRY and CDR2 is SYGVKD. This CDR3 has 13 amino acids. The CDR3 here is CAISGTENTEAFF. CDR3 DNA sequence: TGTGCCATCAGCGGGACAGAGAACACTGAAGCTTTCTTT.

The V gene is TRBV4-1, the J gene TRBJ2-4; D not certain. CDR1 is MGHRA and CDR2 is YSYEKL in the germline V gene. Trimming took off 0 bases at V and 0 bases at J, with 15 bases between the two ends. This CDR3 has 18 residues. The CDR3 DNA follows: TGCGCCAGCAGCCAAGACCCCTACGACTCGCTAGCCAAAAACATTCAGTACTTC. Translated: CASSQDPYDSLAKNIQYF.

This sequence joins TRBV6-6 and TRBJ1-1; TRBD1 might be the D (6 bases). The CDR3 sequence is 13 residues long. Looked up from germline, CDR1 is MNHNY and CDR2 is SVGAGI (reference sequence). The V gene lost 6 bases and the J gene lost 4 bases, with 12 bases spanning the gap. Written as DNA, the CDR3 is TGTGCCAGCAGACTCACAGGGTTCACTGAAGCTTTCTTT. Its protein is CASRLTGFTEAFF.

The chain links TRBV5-1 to TRBJ1-5; D possibly corresponds to TRBD1 (6 bases). Germline V lookup: CDR1 SGHRS, CDR2 YFSETQ. The CDR3 length is 13 residues. With 4 bases removed from V and 6 bases from J, the gap between germline ends came to 11 bases. CDR3 region: CASSPRGGQPQHF. The CDR3 DNA sequence: TGCGCCAGCAGCCCCAGGGGAGGTCAGCCCCAGCATTTT.

The V gene is TRBV27, the J gene TRBJ1-6; D not certain. V was pared by 3 bases and J by 8 bases, with 8 bases between. From germline, CDR1 is MNHEY and CDR2 SMNVEV (reference sequence). The length of the CDR3 is 13 residues. The chain's CDR3 is CASSLEGHSPLHF. The CDR3 DNA reads as TGTGCCAGCAGTTTGGAGGGCCATTCACCCCTCCACTTT.

J is TRBJ2-1 and V is TRBV5-1; the D gene is possibly TRBD2 (6 bases). CDR3 size: 17 residues. V was cut by 4 bases and J by 7 bases, with 24 bases left in between. CDR1 is SGHRS, CDR2 YFSETQ, per germline. This CDR3 reads CASSPGGSPTARNEQFF. CDR3 coding DNA: TGCGCCAGCAGCCCCGGGGGTTCACCAACCGCGAGGAATGAGCAGTTCTTC. Based on the CDR3 plus reference TRBV5-1 and TRBJ2-1, the full variable domain is KAGVTQTPRYLIKTRGQQVTLSCSPISGHRSVSWYQQTPGQGLQFLFEYFSETQRNKGNFPGRFSGRQFSNSRSEMNVSTLELGDSALYLCASSPGGSPTARNEQFFGPGTRLTVL.

This clone has only one observation. The gene calls are TRBV21-1 and TRBJ1-3; the listed D gene, TRBD1, was not tested against the DNA. TRBV21-1 is a pseudogene locus. The CDR3 extends over 18 amino acids. The CDR3 DNA follows: TGTGCCAGCAGCAAACACAAAACAGGGGGCCGCTCTGGAAACACCATATATTTT. Encoded protein: CASSKHKTGGRSGNTIYF.

This chain connects TRBV7-6 to TRBJ2-7; perhaps D is TRBD1 or TRBD2 (5 bases each). The germline gives CDR1 SGHVS, CDR2 FNYEAQ. This CDR3 contains 12 residues. Trimming took 5 bases from V and 5 from J, leaving 10 bases between them. This chain's CDR3 is CASSLQEDEQYF. CDR3 sequence (DNA): TGTGCCAGCAGCCTACAGGAGGACGAGCAGTACTTC.

The genes are TRBV19 and TRBJ2-2; weak D call: TRBD2 (6 bases). Germline CDR1 and CDR2: LNHDA and SQIVND (reference sequence). This CDR3 contains 16 residues. The V end lost 6 bases, the J end lost 8 bases, and 22 bases lay between the germline ends. The DNA for the CDR3 is TGTGCCAGTAGCCGACTCCCCTCCGGGGGTGGAGGGGAGCTGTTTTTT. Residues: CASSRLPSGGGGELFF.

The chain combines TRBV15 with TRBJ2-3; 7 positions match TRBD1. Germline lookup yields CDR1 LNHNV and CDR2 YYDKDF (reference sequence). After removal of 4 bases from V and 0 bases from J, the junction contained 4 bases not matched to a gene. The CDR3 has 15 amino acids. The CDR3 sequence: CATSMGTVSTDTQYF. The DNA for the CDR3 is TGTGCCACCAGCATGGGGACAGTCAGCACAGATACGCAGTATTTT.

This rearrangement joins TRBV6-1 to TRBJ2-3; 7 nucleotides match TRBD2. Germline V gives CDR1 MNHNS, CDR2 SASEGT. The CDR3 is made up of 14 amino acids. The V and J ends lost 4 bases and 7 bases, in that order; junction bases with no gene match: 8. The CDR3 here is CASSAASGTNTQYF. The DNA of the CDR3 is TGTGCCAGCAGTGCCGCTAGCGGAACCAATACGCAGTATTTT.

The chain uses TRBV9 and TRBJ2-1, with D possibly matching TRBD2 (6 bases). Germline-derived CDR1 and CDR2 are SGDLS and YYNGEE. The CDR3 length is 15 residues. Trimming left V 4 bases short and J 2 bases short, with 13 bases between. The CDR3 region is CASSTSGTPYNEQFF. CDR3 nucleotide sequence: TGTGCCAGCAGCACCTCGGGGACTCCCTACAATGAGCAGTTCTTC.

The chain has TRBV6-1 and TRBJ2-1, with 7 bases identical to TRBD1. Losses at the gene ends were 4 bases for V and 1 base for J; bases not matched to a gene: 7. This CDR3 contains 16 residues. Germline CDR1 and CDR2: MNHNS and SASEGT. CDR3 coding DNA: TGTGCCAGCAGTGGCGGACAGGACTTATCCTACAATGAGCAGTTCTTC. Translated: CASSGGQDLSYNEQFF.

This clone is large by share. The chain links TRBV6-1 to TRBJ2-7, with a tentative D call TRBD1 (6 bases). CDR1 is MNHNS and CDR2 is SASEGT in the germline V gene. Between the trimmed V and J ends, which lost 3 bases and 3 bases, there was a span of 12 bases. The CDR3 loop spans 14 amino acids. The CDR3 sequence: CASSDWGPGYEQYF. The CDR3 DNA reads TGTGCCAGCAGTGATTGGGGGCCGGGCTACGAGCAGTACTTC.

This chain uses TRBV13 with TRBJ1-1; no firm D call. Trimming took off 3 bases at V and 7 bases at J, with 12 bases between the two ends. The germline V gene has CDR1 PRHDT and CDR2 FYEKMQ (reference sequence). The CDR3 has 13 amino acids. The chain's CDR3 is CASSFQGEYEAFF. For the CDR3, the DNA is TGTGCCAGCAGCTTCCAAGGAGAATATGAAGCTTTCTTT.

In this sample, this clone turned up a few times. The chain joins TRBV15 to TRBJ2-3, with 12 bases identical to TRBD2. This CDR3 region has 15 residues. The ends lost 6 bases at V and 3 bases at J; junction bases unmatched: 4. Germline lookup yields CDR1 LNHNV and CDR2 YYDKDF (reference sequence). In DNA form, the CDR3 reads TGTGCCACCAGTCCGACTAGCGGGGGAACAGATACGCAGTATTTT. Amino acid sequence: CATSPTSGGTDTQYF. The variable domain in full, with the rest retrieved from reference TRBV15 and TRBJ2-3, is DAMVIQNPRYQVTQFGKPVTLSCSQTLNHNVMYWYQQKSSQAPKLLFHYYDKDFNNEADTPDNFQSRRPNTSFCFLDIRSPGLGDTAMYLCATSPTSGGTDTQYFGPGTRLTVL.

This clone has only one observation. The rearrangement links TRBV2 to TRBJ2-5; TRBD2 might be the D (5 bases). This CDR3 has 13 amino acids. V shed 4 bases and J shed 1 base, with 7 bases lying between them. Per germline, CDR1 SNHLY and CDR2 FYNNEI. In DNA form, the CDR3 reads TGTGCCAGCAGTGGCGGGTTCCAAGAGACCCAGTACTTC. This codes for CASSGGFQETQYF.